The table lists the clone carrying this T cell receptor (beta chain) with a few counts. Its specificity is not known. Gene labels here are mouse ones. The CDR3 goes on 4 residues after the read ends, and that part is filled in from the germline J gene. Pooled cutaneous lymph node cells were sorted using CD4, CD8alpha, NKG2D, NKG2ACE and other markers. The germline gives CDR1 FNHDT, CDR2 SITEND (reference sequence). There are 16 residues in the CDR3. V was clipped by 4 bases and J by 0 bases; unmatched bases: 3. Sequencing used cDNA as its template, made by extracting RNA and reverse transcribing it. Repertoires were generated with immunoSEQ multiplex PCR, while TCRdb's copy carries only in-frame clones and drops some. The sample yields around 290,000 clones, without any singletons. This specimen comes from a study of CD8+ T cells in alopecia areata. Overall study findings and caveats: Among patients, TCR sharing was less clear than in mice, a difference possibly due in part to HLA diversity in the patient population. Lesional scalp, especially alopecia totalis/universalis, showed higher clonality than normal scalp.

This receptor was taken from a C3H/HeJ mouse with alopecia areata. MHC haplotype of the mouse line: H2-k. Material: CD4+ T cells sorted from a lymph node. The chain is built from TRBV19 and TRBJ2-2, with 10 bases matching TRBD1. The DNA read from the CDR3 is TGTGCCAGCAGTCCCGGGACAGGGGCAAACACCGGG. This sequence encodes CASSPGTGANTG. From start to end, the CDR3 is CASSPGTGANTGQLYF.